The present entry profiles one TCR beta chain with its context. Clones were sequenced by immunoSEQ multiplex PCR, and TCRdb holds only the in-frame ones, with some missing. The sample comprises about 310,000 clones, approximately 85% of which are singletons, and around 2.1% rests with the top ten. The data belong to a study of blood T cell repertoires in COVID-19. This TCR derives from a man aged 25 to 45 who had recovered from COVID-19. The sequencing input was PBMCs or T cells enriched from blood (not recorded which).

In nucleotides, the CDR3 is TGTGCCAGCAGGGACAGCTACACTGAAGCTTTCTTT. Translation: CASRDSYTEAFF. V gene TRBV12-3 or TRBV12-4 combines with J gene TRBJ1-1; D may be TRBD1 (6 bases). The CDR3 consists of 12 residues. V gave up 6 bases and J gave up 3 bases, with 8 bases separating them.